The rows below give T cell receptor beta chains drawn from one sample of a study of identical twins. MiXCR, applied by TCRdb to the 5' RACE reads, yields one record per CDR3 protein. The data contain roughly 690,000 distinct CDR3 sequences, approximately 6% of them singletons. Input material: naive T cells sorted from blood. The receptors come from a man aged 18 to 30 in good health. The CDR3 runs from the conserved cysteine through the conserved F or W. Each record gives: D gene, clone size, J gene, V gene, CDR3 DNA, CDR3 protein. The D gene is left open where the match is weak. Clone size is given for some rows only: seen once, a few or many times, or a class if the clone is expanded.

- few TRBJ2-1 TRBV5-4 TGTGCCAGCAGCTGGCCCGGCTCCTACAATGAGCAGTTCTTC CASSWPGSYNEQFF
TRBD2 many TRBJ2-3 TRBV10-3 TGTGCCATCAGCGCCGGGACTAGCGGGAGGGCCCGTCAAGATACGCAGTATTTT CAISAGTSGRARQDTQYF
TRBD2 few TRBJ2-7 TRBV5-1 TGCGCCAGCAGCTTGGTTCCGGAGCGGGAGGGCCTCTTTTACGAGCAGTACTTC CASSLVPEREGLFYEQYF
- - TRBJ2-2 TRBV12-3/TRBV12-4 TGTGCCAGCAGTTCCTCGGTAGGGACCGGGGAGCTGTTTTTT CASSSSVGTGELFF
TRBD2 - TRBJ2-3 TRBV28 TGTGCCAGCAGTTTCTCGACTAGCGGGACGGCAGATACGCAGTATTTT CASSFSTSGTADTQYF
- many TRBJ2-3 TRBV14 TGTGCCAGCAGCTATTTCACAGATACGCAGTATTTT CASSYFTDTQYF
TRBD2 - TRBJ2-3 TRBV6-1 TGTGCCAGCAAAGAGGGGAGGGCGGGCACAGATACGCAGTATTTT CASKEGRAGTDTQYF
TRBD1 many TRBJ2-1 TRBV10-1 TGCGCCAGCAGTGAGCAGGGACAGGGGAATGAGCAGTTCTTC CASSEQGQGNEQFF
TRBD1 many TRBJ1-5 TRBV28 TGTGCCACCCTGTCATGGCCAGGGGGCGAGGGGAATCAGCCCCAGCATTTT CATLSWPGGEGNQPQHF
TRBD1 many TRBJ2-7 TRBV28 TGTGCCAGCAGGGGGACAGGGTCGTTCCACGAGCAGTACTTC CASRGTGSFHEQYF
TRBD2 - TRBJ2-7 TRBV27 TGTGCCAGCAGTTTATCCGCCGGGACTAGCGGCGAGCAGTACTTC CASSLSAGTSGEQYF
- many TRBJ2-2 TRBV5-8 TGTGCCAGCAGCTTGCAGAAAAATCGCCCCGGGGAGCTGTTTTTT CASSLQKNRPGELFF
- many TRBJ2-1 TRBV7-2 TGTGCCAGCAGCCCCAGGGTCTTCTCCTACAATGAGCAGTTCTTC CASSPRVFSYNEQFF
TRBD2 - TRBJ2-1 TRBV6-1 TGTGCCAGCACGACGAGGCTAGCGGGAGACCTCTCCTACAATGAGCAGTTCTTC CASTTRLAGDLSYNEQFF